The 8 T cell receptor beta chains below were found in one sample sequenced in a study of T cell responses to AZD1222 COVID-19 vaccine. Clones were sequenced by immunoSEQ multiplex PCR, and TCRdb holds only the in-frame ones, with some missing. The table records 140,000 to 150,000 clones, 93% of them present only once. Here the sequenced sample was peripheral blood, taken after recovery from COVID-19. The receptors here all came from an adult who had recovered from COVID-19.

This clone was picked up a small number of times. This chain uses TRBV19 with TRBJ1-5; weak D call: TRBD1 (5 bases). The V end was cut by 7 bases, the J end by 0 bases, with 10 bases between. CDR1 and CDR2 (germline): LNHDA, SQIVND (reference sequence). The length of the CDR3 is 14 residues. CDR3 DNA sequence: TGTGCCAGTATAGACAGTAATAGCAATCAGCCCCAGCATTTT. This sequence encodes CASIDSNSNQPQHF.

This clone was picked up one time. The chain links TRBV2 to TRBJ1-5; a weak D match, TRBD1 (6 bases). Germline V gene lookup returns CDR1 SNHLY and CDR2 FYNNEI. V was clipped by 5 bases and J by 6 bases, with 14 bases between them. This CDR3 region has 14 residues. The DNA for the CDR3 is TGTGCCAGCAGTAGGACAGACTTAGGTCAGCCCCAGCATTTT. Translation gives CASSRTDLGQPQHF.

The chain carries TRBV27 and TRBJ2-7; the match to TRBD2 covers 12 bases. The ends lost 2 bases at V and 2 bases at J; junction bases unmatched: 16. Germline V gene sequence: CDR1 MNHEY, CDR2 SMNVEV (reference sequence). The CDR3 runs to 20 residues. The CDR3 loop is CASSLRAIPRLAGGAYEQYF. The CDR3 nucleotides are TGTGCCAGCAGTTTAAGGGCCATCCCCCGGCTAGCGGGAGGGGCCTACGAGCAGTACTTC.

CDR3 residues: CASSVATGTGVEKLFF. The CDR3 bases are TGTGCCAGCAGCGTAGCTACAGGGACAGGGGTTGAAAAACTGTTTTTT. V is TRBV9 and J is TRBJ1-4, with 10 bases lining up with TRBD1. This CDR3 is built from 16 residues. Germline-derived CDR1 and CDR2 are SGDLS and YYNGEE. Germline trimming cut 0 bases from V and 7 bases from J; bases unmatched to any gene: 6.

V usage is TRBV6-6 and J usage is TRBJ1-3; D is possibly TRBD1 (5 bases). CDR1 and CDR2 (germline): MNHNY, SVGAGI (reference sequence). Deletions cut 6 bases from V and 7 bases from J, with 13 bases between. The length of the CDR3 is 13 residues. The CDR3 reads CASRGEARNTIYF. Written as DNA, the CDR3 is TGTGCCAGCAGGGGGGAGGCGAGGAACACCATATATTTT.

This chain connects TRBV7-8 to TRBJ1-6, with D possibly TRBD1 on 6 matching bases. Trimming left V 5 bases short and J 0 bases short, with 11 bases between. CDR1 is SGHVS, CDR2 FQNEAQ, per germline. This CDR3 is 16 amino acids long. CDR3 DNA: TGTGCCAGCAGCCCTGGACAGAGCTCCTATAATTCACCCCTCCACTTT. Translating gives CASSPGQSSYNSPLHF.

The rearrangement joins TRBV30 to TRBJ2-7; D uncertain. The CDR3 runs to 13 residues. V was shortened by 0 bases and J by 6 bases, with 12 bases between the two germline ends. Germline V lookup: CDR1 GTSNPN, CDR2 SVGIG (reference sequence). CDR3 nucleotides: TGTGCCTGGAGTGTACTGACGCTAGGCGAGCAGTACTTC. It is translated as CAWSVLTLGEQYF.

The chain uses TRBV20-1 and TRBJ1-5, with no clear D. Germline CDR1 and CDR2: DFQATT and SNEGSKA (reference sequence). The V and J ends lost 3 bases and 3 bases respectively, with 9 bases between them. CDR3 length: 13 residues. The CDR3 spells CSASPVANQPQHF. CDR3 DNA: TGCAGTGCTAGTCCTGTAGCCAATCAGCCCCAGCATTTT.